This T cell receptor beta chain was captured by sequencing in a study of blood T cells in healthy people across ages. Study-wide context: Roughly one uniquely barcoded beta molecule per two T cells was captured.

Germline CDR1 reads DFQATT; CDR2 reads SNEGSKA (reference sequence). The CDR3 sequence is 15 residues long. V lost 1 base and J lost 1; bases outside the gene matches: 4. Through a sample-barcoded 5' primer and a J-beta primer mix, a second PCR was run for roughly 6 to 11 cycles. Every single cDNA molecule received a tag from a template-switch adaptor with 12 random nucleotides. TCRdb analysed the 5' RACE reads with MiXCR anew, one entry per CDR3 protein. The table records hundreds of thousands of distinct CDR3 sequences, about 52% of them present only once. This clonotype has only a few counts. The source material was blood. The TCR comes from a woman aged 60 to 75 in good health. The chain combines TRBV20-1 with TRBJ1-1; 9 bases match TRBD1. CDR3 sequence (DNA): TGCAGTGCTAGAGTGTCGGGACAGGGGAACACTGAAGCTTTCTTT. Its translation is CSARVSGQGNTEAFF.